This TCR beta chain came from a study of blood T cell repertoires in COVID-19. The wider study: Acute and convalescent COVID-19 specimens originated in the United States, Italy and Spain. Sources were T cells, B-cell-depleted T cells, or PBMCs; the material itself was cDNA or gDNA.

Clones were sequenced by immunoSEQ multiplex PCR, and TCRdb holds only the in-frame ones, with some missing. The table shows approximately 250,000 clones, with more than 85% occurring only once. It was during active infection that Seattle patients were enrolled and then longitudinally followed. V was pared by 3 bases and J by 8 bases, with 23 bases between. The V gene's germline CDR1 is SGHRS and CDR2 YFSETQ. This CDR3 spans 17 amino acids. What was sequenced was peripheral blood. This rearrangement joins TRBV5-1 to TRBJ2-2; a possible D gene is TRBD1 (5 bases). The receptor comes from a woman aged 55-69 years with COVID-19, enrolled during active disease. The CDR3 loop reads CASSWSFGQGTPGELFF. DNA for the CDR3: TGCGCCAGCAGCTGGAGTTTTGGGCAGGGTACACCGGGGGAGCTGTTTTTT.